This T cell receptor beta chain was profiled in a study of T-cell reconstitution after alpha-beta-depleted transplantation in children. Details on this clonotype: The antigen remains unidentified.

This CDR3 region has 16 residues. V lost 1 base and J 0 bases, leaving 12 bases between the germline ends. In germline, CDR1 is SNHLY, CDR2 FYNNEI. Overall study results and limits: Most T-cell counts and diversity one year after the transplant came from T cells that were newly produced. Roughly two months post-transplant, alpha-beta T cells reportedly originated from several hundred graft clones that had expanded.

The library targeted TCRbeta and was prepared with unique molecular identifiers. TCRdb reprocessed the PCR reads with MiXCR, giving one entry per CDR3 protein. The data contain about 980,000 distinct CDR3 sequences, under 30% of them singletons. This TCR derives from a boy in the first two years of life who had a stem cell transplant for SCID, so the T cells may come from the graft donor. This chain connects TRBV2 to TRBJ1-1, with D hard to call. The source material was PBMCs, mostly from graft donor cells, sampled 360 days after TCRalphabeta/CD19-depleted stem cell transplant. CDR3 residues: CASSEETPNMNTEAFF. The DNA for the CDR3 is TGTGCCAGCAGTGAAGAGACCCCGAATATGAACACTGAAGCTTTCTTT.